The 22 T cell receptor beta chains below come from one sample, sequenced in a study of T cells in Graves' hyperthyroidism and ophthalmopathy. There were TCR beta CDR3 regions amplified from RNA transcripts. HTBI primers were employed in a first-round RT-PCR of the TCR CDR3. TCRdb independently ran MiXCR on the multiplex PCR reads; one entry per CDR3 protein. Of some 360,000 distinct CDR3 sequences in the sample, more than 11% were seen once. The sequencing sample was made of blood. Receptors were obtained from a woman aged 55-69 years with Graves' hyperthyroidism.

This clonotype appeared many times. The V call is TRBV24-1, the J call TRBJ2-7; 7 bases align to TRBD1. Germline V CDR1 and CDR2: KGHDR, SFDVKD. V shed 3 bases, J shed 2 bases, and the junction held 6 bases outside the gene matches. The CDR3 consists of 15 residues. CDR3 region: CATSDATGPAYEQYF. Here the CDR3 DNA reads TGTGCCACCAGTGATGCGACAGGGCCAGCCTACGAGCAGTACTTC.

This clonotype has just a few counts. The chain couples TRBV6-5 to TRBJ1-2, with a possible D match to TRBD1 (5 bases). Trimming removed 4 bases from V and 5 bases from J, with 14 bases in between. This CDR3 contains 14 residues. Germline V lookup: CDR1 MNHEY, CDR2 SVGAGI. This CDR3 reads CASSSGTVKYGYTF. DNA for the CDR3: TGTGCCAGCAGTTCGGGGACGGTGAAATATGGCTACACCTTC.

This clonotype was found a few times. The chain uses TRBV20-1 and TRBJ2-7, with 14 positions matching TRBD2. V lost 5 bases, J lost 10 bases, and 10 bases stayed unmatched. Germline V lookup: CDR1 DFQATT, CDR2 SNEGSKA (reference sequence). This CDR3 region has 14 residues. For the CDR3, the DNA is TGCAGTGCTGAAGGACTAGCGGGAGGAGGTCGACAGTACTTC. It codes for CSAEGLAGGGRQYF.

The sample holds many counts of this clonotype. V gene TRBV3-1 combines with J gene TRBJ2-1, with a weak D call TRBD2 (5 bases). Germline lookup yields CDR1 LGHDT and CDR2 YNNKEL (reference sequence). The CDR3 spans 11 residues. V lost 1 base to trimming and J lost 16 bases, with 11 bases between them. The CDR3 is CASSQAEATFF. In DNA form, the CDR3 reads TGTGCCAGCAGCCAAGCGGAGGCCACCTTCTTC.

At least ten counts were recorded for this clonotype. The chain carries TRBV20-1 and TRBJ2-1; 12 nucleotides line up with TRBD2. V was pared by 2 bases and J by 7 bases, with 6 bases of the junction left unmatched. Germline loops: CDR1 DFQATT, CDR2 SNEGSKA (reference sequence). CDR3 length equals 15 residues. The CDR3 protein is CSARTGLAGGNEQFF. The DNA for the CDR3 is TGCAGTGCTAGAACAGGGCTAGCGGGAGGGAATGAGCAGTTCTTC.

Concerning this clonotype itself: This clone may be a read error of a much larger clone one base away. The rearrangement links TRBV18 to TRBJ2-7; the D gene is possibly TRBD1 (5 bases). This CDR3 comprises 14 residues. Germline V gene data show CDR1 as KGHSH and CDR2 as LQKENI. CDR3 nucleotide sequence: TGTGTCAGCTCACCAGAGACAGCGTACTACGAGCAGTACTTC. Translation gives CVSSPETAYYEQYF.

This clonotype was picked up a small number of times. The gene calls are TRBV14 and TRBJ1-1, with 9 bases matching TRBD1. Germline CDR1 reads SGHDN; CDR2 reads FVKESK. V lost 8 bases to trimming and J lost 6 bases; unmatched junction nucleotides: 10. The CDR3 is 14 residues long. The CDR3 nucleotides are TGTGCCAGCGGTGCACAGGGGGCTGGGGCTGAAGCTTTCTTT. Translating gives CASGAQGAGAEAFF.

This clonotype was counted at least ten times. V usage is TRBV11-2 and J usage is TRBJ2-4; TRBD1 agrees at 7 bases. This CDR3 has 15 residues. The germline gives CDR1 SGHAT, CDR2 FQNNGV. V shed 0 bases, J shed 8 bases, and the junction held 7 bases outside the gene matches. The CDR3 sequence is CASSLDPGQSDIQYF. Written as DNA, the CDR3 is TGTGCCAGCAGCTTAGACCCGGGACAGTCAGACATTCAGTACTTC. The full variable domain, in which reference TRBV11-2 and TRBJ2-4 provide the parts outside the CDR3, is EAGVAQSPRYKIIEKRQSVAFWCNPISGHATLYWYQQILGQGPKLLIQFQNNGVVDDSQLPKDRFSAERLKGVDSTLKIQPAKLEDSAVYLCASSLDPGQSDIQYFGAGTRLSVL.

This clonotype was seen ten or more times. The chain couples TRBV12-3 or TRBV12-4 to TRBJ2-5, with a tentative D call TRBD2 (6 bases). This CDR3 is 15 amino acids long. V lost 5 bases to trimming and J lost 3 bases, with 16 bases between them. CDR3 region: CASSVSDYLEETQYF. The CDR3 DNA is TGTGCCAGCAGTGTTTCGGACTACTTAGAAGAGACCCAGTACTTC.

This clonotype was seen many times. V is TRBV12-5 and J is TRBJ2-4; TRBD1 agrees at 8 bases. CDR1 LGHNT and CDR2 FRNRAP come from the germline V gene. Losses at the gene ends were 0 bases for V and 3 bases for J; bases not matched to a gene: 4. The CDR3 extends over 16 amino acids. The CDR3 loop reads CASGLVLGTGKNIQYF. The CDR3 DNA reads TGTGCTAGTGGTTTGGTACTCGGGACAGGCAAAAACATTCAGTACTTC. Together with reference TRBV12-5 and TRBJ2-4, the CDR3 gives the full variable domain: DARVTQTPRHKVTEMGQEVTMRCQPILGHNTVFWYRQTMMQGLELLAYFRNRAPLDDSGMPKDRFSAEMPDATLATLKIQPSEPRDSAVYFCASGLVLGTGKNIQYFGAGTRLSVL.

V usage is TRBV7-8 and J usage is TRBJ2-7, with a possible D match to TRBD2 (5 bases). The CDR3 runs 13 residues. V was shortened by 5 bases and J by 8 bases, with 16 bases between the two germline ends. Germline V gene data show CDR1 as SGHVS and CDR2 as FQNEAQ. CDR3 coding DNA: TGTGCCAGCAGCCAACCTGGGAGAATCAAGCAGTACTTC. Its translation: CASSQPGRIKQYF.

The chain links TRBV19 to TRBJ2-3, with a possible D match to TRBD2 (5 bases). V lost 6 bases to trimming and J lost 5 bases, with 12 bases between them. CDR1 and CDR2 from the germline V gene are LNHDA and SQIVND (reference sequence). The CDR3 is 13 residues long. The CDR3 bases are TGTGCCAGTAGACTGACTAATCGAGATACGCAGTATTTT. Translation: CASRLTNRDTQYF.

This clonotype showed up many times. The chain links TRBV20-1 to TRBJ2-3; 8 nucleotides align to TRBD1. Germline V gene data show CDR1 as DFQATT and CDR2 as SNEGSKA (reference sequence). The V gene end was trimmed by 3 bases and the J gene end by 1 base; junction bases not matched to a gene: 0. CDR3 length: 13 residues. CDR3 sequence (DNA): TGCAGTGCTAGGACAGGGGGCACAGATACGCAGTATTTT. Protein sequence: CSARTGGTDTQYF.

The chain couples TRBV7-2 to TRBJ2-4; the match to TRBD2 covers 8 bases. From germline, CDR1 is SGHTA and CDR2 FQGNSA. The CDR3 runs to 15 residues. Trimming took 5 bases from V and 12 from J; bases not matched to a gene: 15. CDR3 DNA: TGTGCCAGCAGCAATACTAGCGGAGCGGGTATTAATCAGTACTTC. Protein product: CASSNTSGAGINQYF.

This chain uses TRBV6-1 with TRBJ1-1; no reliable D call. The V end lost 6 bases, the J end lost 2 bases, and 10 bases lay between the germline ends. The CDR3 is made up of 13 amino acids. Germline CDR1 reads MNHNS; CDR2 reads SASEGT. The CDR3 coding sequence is TGTGCCAGCAGCAGGATGCCAAACACTGAAGCTTTCTTT. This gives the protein CASSRMPNTEAFF.

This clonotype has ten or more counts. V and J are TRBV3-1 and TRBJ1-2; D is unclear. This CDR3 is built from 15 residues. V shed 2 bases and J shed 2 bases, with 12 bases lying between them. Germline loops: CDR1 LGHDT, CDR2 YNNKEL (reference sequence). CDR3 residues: CASSQKGSWNYGYTF. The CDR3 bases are TGTGCCAGCAGCCAAAAAGGCAGTTGGAACTATGGCTACACCTTC.

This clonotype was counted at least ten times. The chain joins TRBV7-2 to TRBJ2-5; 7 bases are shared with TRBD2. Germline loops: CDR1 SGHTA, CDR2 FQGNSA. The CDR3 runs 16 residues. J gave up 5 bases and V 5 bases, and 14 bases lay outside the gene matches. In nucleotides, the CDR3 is TGTGCCAGCAGCCGGGCCAGCGGGGCCCGTTGGGAGACCCAGTACTTC. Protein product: CASSRASGARWETQYF. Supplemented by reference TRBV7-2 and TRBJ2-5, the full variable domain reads GAGVSQSPSNKVTEKGKDVELRCDPISGHTALYWYRQSLGQGLEFLIYFQGNSAPDKSGLPSDRFSAERTGGSVSTLTIQRTQQEDSAVYLCASSRASGARWETQYFGPGTRLLVL.

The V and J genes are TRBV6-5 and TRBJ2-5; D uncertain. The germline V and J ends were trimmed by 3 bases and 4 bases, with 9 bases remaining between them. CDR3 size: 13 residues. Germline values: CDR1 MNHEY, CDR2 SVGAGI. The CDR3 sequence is CASSYVWGETQYF. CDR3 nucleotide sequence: TGTGCCAGCAGTTATGTATGGGGAGAGACCCAGTACTTC.

CDR3 bases: TGCAGCGTTTGGACAGGGGGTAACACCGGGGAGCTGTTTTTT. The encoded protein is CSVWTGGNTGELFF. The chain recombines TRBV29-1 with TRBJ2-2, with 10 bases aligning to TRBD1. The CDR3 sequence is 14 residues long. Germline CDR1 SQVTM, CDR2 ANQGSEA. With V trimmed by 5 bases and J by 2 bases, 2 bases remained unmatched.

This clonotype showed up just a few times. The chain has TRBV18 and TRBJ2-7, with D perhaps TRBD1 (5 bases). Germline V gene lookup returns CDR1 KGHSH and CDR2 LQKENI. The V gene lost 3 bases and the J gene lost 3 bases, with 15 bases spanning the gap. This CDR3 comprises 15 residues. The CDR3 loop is CASSPPPETVYEQYF. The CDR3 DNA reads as TGTGCCAGCTCACCCCCCCCTGAGACAGTCTACGAGCAGTACTTC.

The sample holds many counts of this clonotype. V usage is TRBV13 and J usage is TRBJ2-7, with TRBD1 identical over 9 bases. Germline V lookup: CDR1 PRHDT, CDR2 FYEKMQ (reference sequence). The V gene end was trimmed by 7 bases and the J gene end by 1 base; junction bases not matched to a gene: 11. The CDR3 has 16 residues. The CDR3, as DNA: TGTGCCAGCAAAGGACGCGGGACAGGGAATTCCTACGAGCAGTACTTC. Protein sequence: CASKGRGTGNSYEQYF.

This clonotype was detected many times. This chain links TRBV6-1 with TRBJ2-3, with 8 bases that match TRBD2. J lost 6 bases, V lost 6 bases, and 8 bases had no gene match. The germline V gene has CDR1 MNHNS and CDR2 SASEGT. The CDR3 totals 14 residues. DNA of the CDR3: TGTGCCAGCAGGGGAAGCGGGAGTGGGGATACGCAGTATTTT. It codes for CASRGSGSGDTQYF.